This T cell receptor beta chain was captured in a study of spatial heterogeneity in lung cancer. Time point noted: sample taken at primary tumor resection. V lost 6 bases and J lost 2, with 29 bases in between. Per the germline V gene, CDR1 is MDHEN and CDR2 is SYDVKM. This CDR3 has 20 amino acids. Via MiXCR, TCRdb re-called the 5' RACE reads, giving one row per CDR3 protein. The sample has about 100,000 distinct CDR3 sequences, around 4.8% seen once; the top ten hold 21%. Ten or more counts support this clonotype. The antigen is undetermined. Study-level points and caveats: Expanded alpha and beta TCR counts within tumors tracked tumor mutation counts.

The chain is built from TRBV28 and TRBJ1-5; possibly TRBD1 for D (5 bases). The sequence came from a male donor with early-stage non-small cell lung cancer. The specimen was lung tumor tissue, collected at surgery. This CDR3 reads CASSRLYLGRANGGNQPQHF. CDR3 bases: TGTGCCAGCAGCCGCCTCTACCTGGGCAGGGCCAATGGGGGCAATCAGCCCCAGCATTTT.